The 21 T cell receptor beta chains reported below all come from one sample, sequenced in a study of PD-1 blockade in mismatch repair-deficient tumors. Assay used: immunoSEQ multiplex PCR; TCRdb lists only in-frame clones, some missing. The sample carries tens of thousands of clones, around 84% recorded once. Sequenced here: peripheral blood, sampled less than 95 weeks after starting pembrolizumab. The receptor source for this set is an adult with mismatch repair-deficient cancer.

This clone was counted once. The chain recombines TRBV6-5 with TRBJ2-2; possible D gene TRBD2, 6 bases. The CDR3 sequence is 14 residues long. Germline lookup yields CDR1 MNHEY and CDR2 SVGAGI. Trimming took 8 bases from V and 1 from J, leaving 11 bases between them. This CDR3 is CASERARNTGELFF. As DNA, the CDR3 is TGTGCCAGCGAGCGGGCGCGGAACACCGGGGAGCTGTTTTTT.

This chain links TRBV6-6 with TRBJ2-5, with TRBD2 identical over 13 bases. This CDR3 has 16 amino acids. The J segment lost 1 base and the V segment lost 4 bases, leaving 3 bases of the junction unmatched. Germline V gene sequence: CDR1 MNHNY, CDR2 SVGAGI (reference sequence). CDR3: CASSSGTSGVQETQYF. CDR3 DNA sequence: TGTGCCAGCAGTTCCGGGACTAGCGGGGTCCAAGAGACCCAGTACTTC.

This clone was detected once. The chain employs TRBV27 and TRBJ1-1; D is possibly TRBD1 (6 bases). CDR3 length: 13 amino acids. Trimming removed 1 base from V and 5 bases from J, with 8 bases in between. From germline, CDR1 is MNHEY and CDR2 SMNVEV (reference sequence). CDR3 loop: CASSLFRGTEAFF. CDR3 DNA: TGTGCCAGCAGTTTATTCAGGGGAACTGAAGCTTTCTTT.

V gene TRBV5-1 combines with J gene TRBJ2-5; D ambiguous. The J call may be incorrect, as the DNA end agrees better with TRBJ2-7. This CDR3 has 11 amino acids. Germline CDR1 and CDR2: SGHRS and YFSETQ. The CDR3 DNA sequence: TGCGCCAGCAGTCCCAGACACGAGCAGTACTTC. This encodes CASSPRHEQYF.

The gene calls are TRBV4-3 and TRBJ2-7; TRBD1 agrees at 8 bases. The CDR3 runs 16 residues. After removal of 4 bases from V and 0 bases from J, the junction contained 8 bases not matched to a gene. The germline V gene has CDR1 LGHNA and CDR2 YSLEER. The CDR3 loop is CASSPSLDRGSYEQYF. DNA of the CDR3: TGCGCCAGCAGCCCCAGCCTAGACAGGGGCTCCTACGAGCAGTACTTC.

V and J are TRBV7-2 and TRBJ1-1; D gene unclear. Trimming removed 1 base from V and 0 bases from J, with 6 bases in between. Germline CDR1 SGHTA, CDR2 FQGNSA. The CDR3 runs 14 residues. The CDR3: CASSLVEVNTEAFF. CDR3 sequence (DNA): TGTGCCAGCAGCTTAGTAGAGGTGAACACTGAAGCTTTCTTT.

The V gene is TRBV25-1, the J gene TRBJ2-4; no reliable D call. The V end lost 4 bases, the J end lost 6 bases, and 4 bases lay between the germline ends. The germline CDR1 and CDR2 sequences are MGHDK and SYGVNS. The CDR3 is made up of 11 amino acids. The DNA of the CDR3 is TGTGCCAGCAGTGCCGGAAACATTCAGTACTTC. Translated: CASSAGNIQYF.

The chain combines TRBV5-4 with TRBJ2-3, with TRBD1 identical over 7 bases. The CDR3 is made up of 14 amino acids. V lost 2 bases, J lost 6 bases, and 6 bases stayed unmatched. Germline loops: CDR1 SGHNT, CDR2 YYREEE (reference sequence). This chain's CDR3 is CASSLRTGPDTQYF. CDR3 in DNA: TGTGCCAGCAGCTTAAGGACAGGTCCCGATACGCAGTATTTT.

V usage is TRBV30 and J usage is TRBJ2-7; no clear D. CDR3 length: 13 residues. In germline, CDR1 is GTSNPN, CDR2 SVGIG (reference sequence). V gave up 0 bases and J gave up 1 base, with 7 bases separating them. The CDR3 coding sequence is TGTGCCTGGAGTGTAGCCGGTTCCTACGAGCAGTACTTC. It yields the protein CAWSVAGSYEQYF.

The chain is built from TRBV19 and TRBJ2-3, with a weak D call TRBD2 (5 bases). The CDR3 totals 17 residues. V was trimmed by 4 bases and J by 0 bases, leaving 17 bases between them. Germline CDR1 is LNHDA and CDR2 is SQIVND (reference sequence). The CDR3 loop reads CASSTSRTELSTDTQYF. CDR3 nucleotides: TGTGCCAGTAGTACCTCAAGGACTGAGCTTAGCACAGATACGCAGTATTTT. Together with reference TRBV19 and TRBJ2-3, the CDR3 gives the full variable domain: DGGITQSPKYLFRKEGQNVTLSCEQNLNHDAMYWYRQDPGQGLRLIYYSQIVNDFQKGDIAEGYSVSREKKESFPLTVTSAQKNPTAFYLCASSTSRTELSTDTQYFGPGTRLTVL.

The CDR3, as DNA: TGTGCCAGCAGTTACAGGGTAGGGGCCAAGGGCTACACCTTC. This translates into CASSYRVGAKGYTF. The chain couples TRBV6-5 to TRBJ1-2; possible D gene TRBD1, 5 bases. V gave up 2 bases and J gave up 8 bases, with 15 bases separating them. The germline CDR1 and CDR2 sequences are MNHEY and SVGAGI. The CDR3 length is 14 residues.

This sequence joins TRBV13 and TRBJ1-2, with D possibly matching TRBD1 (5 bases). This CDR3 contains 15 residues. CDR1 is PRHDT, CDR2 FYEKMQ, per germline (reference sequence). V was pared by 5 bases and J by 7 bases, with 20 bases between. CDR3: CASSTPSAGRGGYTF. CDR3 sequence (DNA): TGTGCCAGCAGCACCCCTTCGGCAGGGCGCGGTGGCTACACCTTC.

The genes are TRBV7-9 and TRBJ2-5; 11 positions agree with TRBD2. This CDR3 is 15 amino acids long. Per the germline V gene, CDR1 is SEHNR and CDR2 is FQNEAQ (reference sequence). Trimming took 5 bases from V and 1 from J; bases not matched to a gene: 3. The CDR3 sequence is CASSGTSGRQETQYF. For the CDR3, the DNA is TGTGCCAGCAGCGGGACTAGCGGACGCCAAGAGACCCAGTACTTC.

The chain carries TRBV11-2 and TRBJ1-4, with D tentatively TRBD1 (6 bases). V was shortened by 2 bases and J by 0 bases, with 16 bases between the two germline ends. The CDR3 consists of 18 residues. Germline lookup yields CDR1 SGHAT and CDR2 FQNNGV. The CDR3 nucleotides read TGTGCCAGCAGCTTATTTTCCCCACGGACAGCAACTAATGAAAAACTGTTTTTT. Protein product: CASSLFSPRTATNEKLFF. Together with reference TRBV11-2 and TRBJ1-4, the CDR3 gives the full variable domain: EAGVAQSPRYKIIEKRQSVAFWCNPISGHATLYWYQQILGQGPKLLIQFQNNGVVDDSQLPKDRFSAERLKGVDSTLKIQPAKLEDSAVYLCASSLFSPRTATNEKLFFGSGTQLSVL.

This chain joins TRBV6-1 and TRBJ1-3; D is unresolved. V dropped 1 base and J dropped 4 bases, with 17 bases sitting between them. CDR3 length equals 17 residues. The germline V gene has CDR1 MNHNS and CDR2 SASEGT. The CDR3 protein is CASSEVYGSTGGNTIYF. DNA of the CDR3: TGTGCCAGCAGTGAAGTATATGGATCCACCGGGGGAAACACCATATATTTT.

The chain links TRBV11-2 to TRBJ2-3, with a possible D match to TRBD1 (5 bases). The CDR3 is made up of 17 amino acids. Trimming removed 2 bases from V and 3 bases from J, with 18 bases in between. Per germline, CDR1 SGHAT and CDR2 FQNNGV. The CDR3 protein is CASSLRIGEVVTDTQYF. CDR3 nucleotide sequence: TGTGCCAGCAGCTTAAGGATAGGGGAAGTAGTGACAGATACGCAGTATTTT.

Written as DNA, the CDR3 is TGTGCCTGGAGTGGAGACGACAAGTATGGCTACACCTTC. Protein: CAWSGDDKYGYTF. The chain recombines TRBV30 with TRBJ1-2, with D hard to call. Germline V CDR1 and CDR2: GTSNPN, SVGIG (reference sequence). This CDR3 contains 13 residues. V lost 1 base to trimming and J lost 5 bases, with 11 bases between them.

This clone was observed a handful of times. V usage is TRBV18 and J usage is TRBJ2-7, with D perhaps TRBD2 (6 bases). The CDR3 length is 14 residues. Germline CDR1 KGHSH, CDR2 LQKENI. V lost 2 bases, J lost 2 bases, and 10 bases lay in between. In DNA form, the CDR3 reads TGTGCCAGCTCACCAGGAGGGGCTCCCTACGAGCAGTACTTC. This encodes CASSPGGAPYEQYF. Full variable domain (missing parts from reference TRBV18 and TRBJ2-7): NAGVMQNPRHLVRRRGQEARLRCSPMKGHSHVYWYRQLPEEGLKFMVYLQKENIIDESGMPKERFSAEFPKEGPSILRIQQVVRGDSAAYFCASSPGGAPYEQYFGPGTRLTVT.

This clone occurred once. This chain joins TRBV7-9 and TRBJ2-1; 9 nucleotides match TRBD2. CDR1 and CDR2 from the germline V gene are SEHNR and FQNEAQ (reference sequence). The CDR3 spans 16 residues. With 5 bases clipped from V and 2 bases from J, the junction kept 7 bases outside the gene matches. The CDR3 reads CASSPLLAGAYNEQFF. CDR3 in DNA: TGTGCCAGCAGCCCCCTTTTAGCGGGAGCCTACAATGAGCAGTTCTTC. Together with reference TRBV7-9 and TRBJ2-1, the CDR3 gives the full variable domain: DTGVSQNPRHKITKRGQNVTFRCDPISEHNRLYWYRQTLGQGPEFLTYFQNEAQLEKSRLLSDRFSAERPKGSFSTLEIQRTEQGDSAMYLCASSPLLAGAYNEQFFGPGTRLTVL.

A single count supports this clone. This chain connects TRBV13 to TRBJ2-7, with a weak D call TRBD2 (6 bases). This CDR3 is built from 14 residues. In germline, CDR1 is PRHDT, CDR2 FYEKMQ (reference sequence). The V gene lost 3 bases and the J gene lost 6 bases, with 15 bases spanning the gap. The CDR3 DNA sequence: TGTGCCAGCAGCTTCGCGGAGAGCGGGCCCGAGCAGTACTTC. This codes for CASSFAESGPEQYF.

The chain uses TRBV6-5 and TRBJ1-1, with a tentative D call TRBD1 (5 bases). Trimming removed 2 bases at V and 6 bases at J, with 10 bases between. The CDR3 spans 13 residues. Germline V gene lookup returns CDR1 MNHEY and CDR2 SVGAGI. The CDR3 region is CASSYELQAEAFF. The DNA for the CDR3 is TGTGCCAGCAGTTACGAATTACAGGCTGAAGCTTTCTTT.